The TCR beta chain described here comes from a study of T cell responses to AZD1222 COVID-19 vaccine. Measured with immunoSEQ multiplex PCR; TCRdb has only the in-frame clones, and not every one. The data show around 190,000 clones, roughly 92% seen once. This clone was seen just once. With 3 bases removed from V and 4 bases from J, the gap between germline ends came to 12 bases. The CDR3 totals 14 residues. In germline, CDR1 is DFQATT, CDR2 SNEGSKA (reference sequence). This specimen consisted of peripheral blood, obtained on day 0 of AZD1222 vaccination. The gene calls are TRBV20-1 and TRBJ2-2; weak D call: TRBD1 (5 bases). The clonotype originates from an adult in good health. This chain's CDR3 is CSASRGWTTGELFF. For the CDR3, the DNA is TGCAGTGCTAGTAGGGGATGGACCACCGGGGAGCTGTTTTTT.